The TCR beta chain under discussion was sequenced for a study of shared clonotypes between healthy human individuals. The assay was carried out at the deep level. Using immunoSEQ multiplex PCR, the repertoire was profiled, and TCRdb retains in-frame clones only, with some absent. The table records 2 million or so clones, over 85% of them present only once. The CDR3 is 14 residues long. Caucasian adults residing in Nashville, Tennessee made up all the donors. A CD45RA-negative memory subset and a CD45RA+ naive subset were separated from the CD4+ cells. Points on this clone: Its specificity is unknown.

Study-wide results and caveats: Naive subsets generally had larger estimated richness than memory subsets.

The sequence was collected from a man between 18 and 29 years old in good health. Source material: naive CD4+ T cells sorted from blood. Stated subset: CD45RA+ positively selected. This sequence joins TRBV21-1 and TRBJ2-1. TRBV21-1 is reported as a pseudogene. The CDR3 is CASSLPGAGNEQFF. The CDR3 nucleotides are TGTGCCAGCAGCCTCCCGGGGGCTGGCAATGAGCAGTTCTTC.